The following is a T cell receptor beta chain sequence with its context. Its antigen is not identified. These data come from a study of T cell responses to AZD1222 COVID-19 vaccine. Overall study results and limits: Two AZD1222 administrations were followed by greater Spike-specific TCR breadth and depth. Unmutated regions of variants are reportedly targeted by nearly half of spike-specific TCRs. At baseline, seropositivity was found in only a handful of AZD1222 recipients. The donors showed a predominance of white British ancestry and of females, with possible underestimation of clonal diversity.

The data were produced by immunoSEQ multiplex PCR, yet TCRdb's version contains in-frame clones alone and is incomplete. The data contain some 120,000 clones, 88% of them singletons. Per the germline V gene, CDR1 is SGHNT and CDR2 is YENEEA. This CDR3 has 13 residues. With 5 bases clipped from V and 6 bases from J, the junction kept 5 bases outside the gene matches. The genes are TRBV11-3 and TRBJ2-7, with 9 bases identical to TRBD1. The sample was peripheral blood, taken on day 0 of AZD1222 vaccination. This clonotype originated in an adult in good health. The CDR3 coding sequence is TGTGCCAGCAGCGAACCGACAGGGGGCGAGCAGTACTTC. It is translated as CASSEPTGGEQYF. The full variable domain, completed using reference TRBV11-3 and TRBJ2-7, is EAGVVQSPRYKIIEKKQPVAFWCNPISGHNTLYWYLQNLGQGPELLIRYENEEAVDDSQLPKDRFSAERLKGVDSTLKIQPAELGDSAVYLCASSEPTGGEQYFGPGTRLTVT.